The 13 T cell receptor beta chains reported below all come from one sample, sequenced in a study of T cell responses to AZD1222 COVID-19 vaccine. The repertoire was sequenced with immunoSEQ multiplex PCR; TCRdb's copy has only in-frame clones and lacks some. The sample holds roughly 150,000 clones; 92% are singletons and the top ten take over 1.5%. Sequencing was performed on peripheral blood, taken on day 0 of AZD1222 vaccination. These receptor sequences come from an adult in good health.

The chain combines TRBV5-8 with TRBJ2-7; 8 nucleotides align to TRBD1. J was trimmed by 5 bases and V by 3 bases; bases with no gene match: 7. Germline lookup yields CDR1 SGHTS and CDR2 YDEGEE. The CDR3 runs to 14 residues. The CDR3 protein is CASSSRTGSHEQYF. The CDR3 DNA sequence: TGTGCCAGCAGCTCCCGGACAGGGTCCCACGAGCAGTACTTC.

V usage is TRBV27 and J usage is TRBJ2-6; 9 bases map to TRBD1. The CDR3 sequence is 18 residues long. V lost 6 bases and J lost 1; bases outside the gene matches: 10. From germline, CDR1 is MNHEY and CDR2 SMNVEV (reference sequence). The CDR3 bases are TGTGCCAGCAGACCTGACGGGACAGGGTCGTCTGGGGCCAACGTCCTGACTTTC. It codes for CASRPDGTGSSGANVLTF.

Turning to this clone: One end of the junction is discordant with germline, which a read error may explain. V gene TRBV6-5 combines with J gene TRBJ2-3, with D possibly TRBD2 on 7 matching bases. Germline CDR1 reads MNHEY; CDR2 reads SVGAGI. The CDR3 covers 15 residues. CDR3 DNA sequence: TGTGCCAGCAGTTCCCAGGGGAGGGGCACCGATACGCAGTATTTT. Translating it yields CASSSQGRGTDTQYF.

This chain links TRBV7-8 with TRBJ2-2, with D unclear. CDR1 is SGHVS and CDR2 is FQNEAQ in the germline V gene. The length of the CDR3 is 13 residues. V was cut by 3 bases and J by 9 bases, with 11 bases left in between. The CDR3 sequence: CASSFLLLRELFF. The CDR3 bases are TGTGCCAGCAGCTTTTTATTATTGCGGGAGCTGTTTTTT.

The CDR3 DNA is TGTGCCAGCAGTCCTCAAAATTACGAGCAGTACTTC. It is translated as CASSPQNYEQYF. The chain links TRBV12-3 or TRBV12-4 to TRBJ2-7; D call uncertain. The CDR3 totals 12 residues. Trimming removed 5 bases at V and 4 bases at J, with 9 bases between.

The genes are TRBV18 and TRBJ2-7, with 11 bases identical to TRBD1. Germline V gene lookup returns CDR1 KGHSH and CDR2 LQKENI. CDR3 length: 16 residues. V lost 5 bases to trimming and J lost 3 bases; unmatched junction nucleotides: 9. DNA for the CDR3: TGTGCCAGCTCAGAGGACAGGGGGCGTCTAAACTACGAGCAGTACTTC. It encodes CASSEDRGRLNYEQYF.

J is TRBJ2-2 and V is TRBV19, with D unclear. Trimming pared 7 bases from V and 1 base from J, leaving 10 bases between. The CDR3 is 14 amino acids. Per germline, CDR1 LNHDA and CDR2 SQIVND (reference sequence). The CDR3 DNA sequence: TGTGCCAGTATGGTGTCCGTGAACACCGGGGAGCTGTTTTTT. Its protein is CASMVSVNTGELFF.

The J gene is TRBJ2-1, the V gene TRBV19, with a possible D match to TRBD2 (6 bases). The ends were cut back, 5 bases at V and 7 bases at J, with 18 bases in the middle. The length of the CDR3 is 15 residues. Per germline, CDR1 LNHDA and CDR2 SQIVND (reference sequence). The CDR3 region is CASSSGGAWKNEQFF. Here the CDR3 DNA reads TGTGCCAGTAGTTCCGGCGGGGCGTGGAAAAATGAGCAGTTCTTC.

This clone was observed a single time. This chain uses TRBV27 with TRBJ2-5, with TRBD1 matching 12 bases. The CDR3 has 17 residues. With V trimmed by 3 bases and J by 5 bases, 10 bases remained unmatched. Germline V gene data show CDR1 as MNHEY and CDR2 as SMNVEV (reference sequence). The CDR3 loop is CASSFSGTGGAGETQYF. CDR3 DNA: TGTGCCAGCAGTTTCTCCGGGACAGGGGGCGCTGGGGAGACCCAGTACTTC.

The chain uses TRBV30 and TRBJ1-5; unclear D gene. This CDR3 has 13 residues. The V and J ends lost 2 bases and 4 bases respectively, with 9 bases between them. In germline, CDR1 is GTSNPN, CDR2 SVGIG (reference sequence). Here the CDR3 reads CAWSPGPNQPQHF. The CDR3 DNA follows: TGTGCCTGGAGTCCGGGCCCAAATCAGCCCCAGCATTTT.

The chain combines TRBV29-1 with TRBJ2-3; 8 bases are shared with TRBD1. Per the germline V gene, CDR1 is SQVTM and CDR2 is ANQGSEA. The V and J ends lost 7 bases and 6 bases, in that order; junction bases with no gene match: 18. The CDR3 is 16 residues long. CDR3 sequence reads: CSAQQTGALPGDTQYF. CDR3 in DNA: TGCAGCGCCCAACAGACAGGGGCCCTTCCCGGGGATACGCAGTATTTT.

The DNA of the CDR3 is TGCGCCAGCAGCCCTATTCGGGACAGGATCGTCTACACCTTC. Protein sequence: CASSPIRDRIVYTF. V usage is TRBV4-1 and J usage is TRBJ1-2, with TRBD1 matching 8 bases. Per the germline V gene, CDR1 is MGHRA and CDR2 is YSYEKL. The J segment lost 10 bases and the V segment lost 4 bases, leaving 11 bases of the junction unmatched. This CDR3 region has 14 residues.

V and J are TRBV10-2 and TRBJ1-1; D remains unclear. V dropped 3 bases and J dropped 10 bases, with 15 bases sitting between them. This CDR3 is 13 amino acids long. Per the germline V gene, CDR1 is WSHSY and CDR2 is SAAADI. In DNA form, the CDR3 reads TGCGCCAGCAGTGAAGGGCCGGCTTTTGGAGCTTTCTTT. Amino acid sequence: CASSEGPAFGAFF.